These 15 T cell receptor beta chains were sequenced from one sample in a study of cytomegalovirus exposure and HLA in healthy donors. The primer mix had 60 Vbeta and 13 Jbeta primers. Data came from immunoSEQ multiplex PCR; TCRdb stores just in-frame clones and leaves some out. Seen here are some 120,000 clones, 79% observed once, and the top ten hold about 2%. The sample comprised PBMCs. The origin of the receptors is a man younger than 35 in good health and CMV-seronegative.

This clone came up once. The CDR3 here is CASSSGLAGVFGELFF. CDR3 nucleotide sequence: TGTGCCAGCAGCTCAGGACTAGCGGGAGTCTTCGGGGAGCTGTTTTTT. V usage is TRBV7-3 and J usage is TRBJ2-2; 13 bases are shared with TRBD2. The germline V gene encodes CDR1 SGHTA and CDR2 FQGTGA. This CDR3 is 16 amino acids long. With V trimmed by 4 bases and J by 7 bases, 6 bases remained unmatched.

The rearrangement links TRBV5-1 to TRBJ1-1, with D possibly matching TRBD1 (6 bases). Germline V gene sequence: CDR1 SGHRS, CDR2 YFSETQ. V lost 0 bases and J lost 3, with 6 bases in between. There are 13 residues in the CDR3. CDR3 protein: CASSLAGDTEAFF. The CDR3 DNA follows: TGCGCCAGCAGCTTGGCAGGGGACACTGAAGCTTTCTTT.

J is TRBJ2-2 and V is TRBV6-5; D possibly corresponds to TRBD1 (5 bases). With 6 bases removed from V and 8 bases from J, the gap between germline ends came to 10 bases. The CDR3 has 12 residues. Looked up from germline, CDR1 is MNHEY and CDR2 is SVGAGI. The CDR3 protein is CASRKGSGELFF. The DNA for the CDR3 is TGTGCCAGCAGAAAGGGGTCAGGGGAGCTGTTTTTT.

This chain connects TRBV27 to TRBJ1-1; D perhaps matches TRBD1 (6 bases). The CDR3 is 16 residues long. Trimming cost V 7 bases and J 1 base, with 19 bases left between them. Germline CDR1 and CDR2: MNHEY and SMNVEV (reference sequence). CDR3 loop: CASTAHGGQPNTEAFF. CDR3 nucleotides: TGTGCCAGCACCGCACATGGGGGACAACCGAACACTGAAGCTTTCTTT.

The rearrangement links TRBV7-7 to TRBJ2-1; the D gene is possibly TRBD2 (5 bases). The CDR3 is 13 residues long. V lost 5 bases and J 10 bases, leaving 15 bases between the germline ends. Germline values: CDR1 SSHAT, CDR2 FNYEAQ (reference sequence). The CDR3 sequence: CASSSLGRGEQFF. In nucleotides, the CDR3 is TGTGCCAGCAGCAGCCTGGGGAGAGGGGAGCAGTTCTTC.

The chain's CDR3 is CASTLTRGREQFF. In DNA form, the CDR3 reads TGTGCCAGCACTCTTACCAGGGGGCGTGAGCAGTTCTTC. The chain is built from TRBV6-5 and TRBJ2-1, with TRBD1 matching over 8 bases. The germline CDR1 and CDR2 sequences are MNHEY and SVGAGI. The CDR3 length is 13 residues. With V trimmed by 7 bases and J by 9 bases, 8 bases remained unmatched.

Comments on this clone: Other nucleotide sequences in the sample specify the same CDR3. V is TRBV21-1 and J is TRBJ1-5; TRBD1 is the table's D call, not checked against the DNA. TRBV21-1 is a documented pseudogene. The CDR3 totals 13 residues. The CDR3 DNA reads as TGTGCCAGCAGTAGCGACAGGGAACAGCCCCAGCATTTT. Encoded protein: CASSSDREQPQHF.

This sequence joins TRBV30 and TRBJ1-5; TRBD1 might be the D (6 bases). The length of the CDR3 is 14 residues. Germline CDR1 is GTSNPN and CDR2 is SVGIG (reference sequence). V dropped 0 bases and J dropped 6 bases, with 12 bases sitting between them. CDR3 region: CAWSVLGGGQPQHF. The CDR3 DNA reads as TGTGCCTGGAGTGTACTGGGAGGGGGTCAGCCCCAGCATTTT.

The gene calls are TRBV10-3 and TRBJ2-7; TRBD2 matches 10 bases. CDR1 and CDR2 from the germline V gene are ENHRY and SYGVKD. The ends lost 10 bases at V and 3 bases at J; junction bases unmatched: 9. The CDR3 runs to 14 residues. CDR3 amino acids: CATGKREGLYEQYF. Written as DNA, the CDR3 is TGTGCCACCGGGAAGCGGGAGGGCCTCTACGAGCAGTACTTC.

CDR3 loop: CASSLAYEQFF. The CDR3 DNA follows: TGCGCCAGCAGCTTGGCCTATGAGCAGTTCTTC. The V and J genes are TRBV5-1 and TRBJ2-1; D remains unclear. V dropped 0 bases and J dropped 8 bases, with 3 bases sitting between them. The CDR3 is made up of 11 amino acids. CDR1 and CDR2 (germline): SGHRS, YFSETQ.

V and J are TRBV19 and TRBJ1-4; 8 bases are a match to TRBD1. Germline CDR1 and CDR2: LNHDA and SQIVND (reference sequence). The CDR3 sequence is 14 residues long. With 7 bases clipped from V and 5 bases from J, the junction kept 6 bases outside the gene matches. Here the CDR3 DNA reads TGTGCCAGTAATAGCGGACAGGGAAATGAAAAACTGTTTTTT. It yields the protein CASNSGQGNEKLFF.

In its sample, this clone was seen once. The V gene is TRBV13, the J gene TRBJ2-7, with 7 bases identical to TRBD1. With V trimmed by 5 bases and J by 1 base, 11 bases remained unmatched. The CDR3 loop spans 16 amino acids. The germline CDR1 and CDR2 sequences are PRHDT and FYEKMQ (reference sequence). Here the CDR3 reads CASSAQQGSGSYEQYF. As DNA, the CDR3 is TGTGCCAGCAGCGCTCAACAGGGGTCGGGGTCCTACGAGCAGTACTTC.

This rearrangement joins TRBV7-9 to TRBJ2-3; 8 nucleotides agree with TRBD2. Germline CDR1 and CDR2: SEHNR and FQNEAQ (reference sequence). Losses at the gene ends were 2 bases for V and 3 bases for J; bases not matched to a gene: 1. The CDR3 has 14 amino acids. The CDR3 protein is CASSLRGRTDTQYF. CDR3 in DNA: TGTGCCAGCAGCTTACGCGGGAGGACAGATACGCAGTATTTT.

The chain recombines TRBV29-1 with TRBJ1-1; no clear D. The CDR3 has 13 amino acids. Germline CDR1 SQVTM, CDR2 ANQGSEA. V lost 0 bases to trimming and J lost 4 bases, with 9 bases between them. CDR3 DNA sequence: TGCAGCGTTGAAGAAAGCCCCTCCACTGAAGCTTTCTTT. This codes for CSVEESPSTEAFF.

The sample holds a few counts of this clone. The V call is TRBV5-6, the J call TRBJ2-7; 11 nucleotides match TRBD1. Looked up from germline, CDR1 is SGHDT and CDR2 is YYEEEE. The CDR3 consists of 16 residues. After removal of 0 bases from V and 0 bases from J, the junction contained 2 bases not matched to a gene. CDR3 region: CASSLDGTGGSYEQYV. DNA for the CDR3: TGTGCCAGCAGCTTGGATGGGACAGGGGGCTCCTACGAGCAGTACGTC.